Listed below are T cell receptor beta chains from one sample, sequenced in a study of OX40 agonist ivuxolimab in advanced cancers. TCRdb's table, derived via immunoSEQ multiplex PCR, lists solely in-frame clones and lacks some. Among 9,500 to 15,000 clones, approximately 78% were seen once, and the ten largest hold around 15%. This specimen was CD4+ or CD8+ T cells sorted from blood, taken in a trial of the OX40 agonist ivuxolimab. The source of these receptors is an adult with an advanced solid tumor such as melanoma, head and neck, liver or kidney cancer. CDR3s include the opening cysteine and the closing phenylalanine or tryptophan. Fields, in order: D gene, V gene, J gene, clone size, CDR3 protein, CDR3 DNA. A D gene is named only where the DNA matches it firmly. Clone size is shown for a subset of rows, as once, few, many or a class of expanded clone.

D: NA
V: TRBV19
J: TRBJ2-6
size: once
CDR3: CASSIAASGANVLTF
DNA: TGTGCCAGTAGTATAGCGGCTTCTGGGGCCAACGTCCTGACTTTC

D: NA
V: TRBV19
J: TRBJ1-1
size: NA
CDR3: CASSFNTEAFF
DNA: TGTGCCAGTAGTTTTAACACTGAAGCTTTCTTT

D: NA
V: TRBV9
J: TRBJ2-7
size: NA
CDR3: CASSGDGYEQYF
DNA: TGTGCCAGCAGCGGGGACGGATACGAGCAGTACTTC

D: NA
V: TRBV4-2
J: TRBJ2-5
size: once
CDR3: CAGSQGYGAATQETQYF
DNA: TGTGCCGGCAGCCAAGGGTACGGGGCGGCGACCCAAGAGACCCAGTACTTC

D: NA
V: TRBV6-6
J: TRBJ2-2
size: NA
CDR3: CASSYAGTNTGELFF
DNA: TGTGCCAGCAGTTACGCGGGAACAAACACCGGGGAGCTGTTTTTT

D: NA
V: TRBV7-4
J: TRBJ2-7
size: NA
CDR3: CASSASYEQYF
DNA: TGTGCCAGCAGCGCCTCGTACGAGCAGTACTTC

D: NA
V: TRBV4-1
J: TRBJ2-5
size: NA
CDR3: CASSQEDPWTQYF
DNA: TGCGCCAGCAGCCAAGAGGATCCTTGGACCCAGTACTTC

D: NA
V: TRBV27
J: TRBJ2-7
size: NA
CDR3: CASSLGAGSYEQYF
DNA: TGTGCCAGCAGTTTGGGGGCCGGGAGCTACGAGCAGTACTTC

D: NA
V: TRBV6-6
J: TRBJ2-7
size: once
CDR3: CASSYVGTYEQYF
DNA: TGTGCCAGCAGTTACGTCGGCACCTACGAGCAGTACTTC

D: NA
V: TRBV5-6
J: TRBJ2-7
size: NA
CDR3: CASSLSLTTGSDEQYF
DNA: TGTGCCAGCAGCTTGTCTCTGACAACCGGCAGCGACGAGCAGTACTTC

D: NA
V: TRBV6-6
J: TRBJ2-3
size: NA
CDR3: CASILQDTQYF
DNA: TGTGCCAGCATTCTCCAGGATACGCAGTATTTT

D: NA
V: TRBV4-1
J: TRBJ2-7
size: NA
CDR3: CASSQVMGSYEQYF
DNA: TGCGCCAGCAGCCAAGTCATGGGTTCCTACGAGCAGTACTTC

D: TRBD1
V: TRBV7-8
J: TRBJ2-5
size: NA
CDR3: CASTSAGGVQETQYF
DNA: TGTGCCAGCACCTCCGCAGGGGGTGTCCAAGAGACCCAGTACTTC

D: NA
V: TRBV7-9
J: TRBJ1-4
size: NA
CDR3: CASSIQGGEKLFF
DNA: TGTGCCAGCAGCATACAGGGAGGTGAAAAACTGTTTTTT

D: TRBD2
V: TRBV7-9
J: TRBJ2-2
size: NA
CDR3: CASSFTSGRRAGELFF
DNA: TGTGCCAGCAGCTTTACTAGCGGGAGGCGAGCCGGGGAGCTGTTTTTT

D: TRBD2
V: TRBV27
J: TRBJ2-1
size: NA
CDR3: CASSTSLAGATDEQFF
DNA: TGTGCCAGCAGTACCTCTCTAGCGGGAGCAACGGATGAGCAGTTCTTC

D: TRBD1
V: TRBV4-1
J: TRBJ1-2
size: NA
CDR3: CASSQDPGTAYGYTF
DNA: TGCGCCAGCAGCCAAGATCCCGGGACAGCCTATGGCTACACCTTC

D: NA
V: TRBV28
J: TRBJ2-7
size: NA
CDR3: CASSFTSYEQYF
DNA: TGTGCCAGCAGTTTTACCTCCTACGAGCAGTACTTC

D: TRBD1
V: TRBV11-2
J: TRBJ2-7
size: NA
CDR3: CASTASGTGDDEQYF
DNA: TGTGCCAGCACCGCCTCCGGGACAGGGGACGACGAGCAGTACTTC

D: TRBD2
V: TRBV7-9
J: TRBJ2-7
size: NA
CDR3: CASSLTGGSTYEQYF
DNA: TGTGCCAGCAGCTTAACGGGGGGGAGCACCTACGAGCAGTACTTC

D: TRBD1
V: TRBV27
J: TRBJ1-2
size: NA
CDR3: CASSTDRVSYGYTF
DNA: TGTGCCAGCAGCACCGACAGGGTGAGCTATGGCTACACCTTC

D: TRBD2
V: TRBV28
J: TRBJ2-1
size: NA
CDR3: CASSPSGRAHEQFF
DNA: TGTGCCAGCAGTCCGAGCGGGAGGGCCCATGAGCAGTTCTTC

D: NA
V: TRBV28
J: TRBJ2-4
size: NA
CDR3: CASTLGLARGNIQYF
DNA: TGTGCCAGCACCCTGGGGCTAGCGAGAGGAAACATTCAGTACTTC

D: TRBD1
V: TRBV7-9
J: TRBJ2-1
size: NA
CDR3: CASSFTDRRSYNEQFF
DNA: TGTGCCAGCAGCTTCACGGACAGGCGCTCCTACAATGAGCAGTTCTTC

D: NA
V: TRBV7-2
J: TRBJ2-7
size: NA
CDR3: CASSIYRTSFYEQYF
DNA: TGTGCCAGCAGCATTTACAGGACTTCCTTCTACGAGCAGTACTTC

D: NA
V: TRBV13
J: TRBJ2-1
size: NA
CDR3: CASTGGYEQFF
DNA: TGTGCCAGCACGGGGGGCTATGAGCAGTTCTTC

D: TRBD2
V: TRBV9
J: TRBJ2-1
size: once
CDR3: CASSPSRYTTSGHNEQFF
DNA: TGTGCCAGCAGCCCCTCCCGATATACGACTAGCGGACACAATGAGCAGTTCTTC

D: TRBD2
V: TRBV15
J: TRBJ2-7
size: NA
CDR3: CATSGGEGTYEQYF
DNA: TGTGCCACCAGCGGGGGGGAAGGGACGTACGAGCAGTACTTC

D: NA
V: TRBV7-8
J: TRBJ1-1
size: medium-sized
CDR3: CASSLWPTAEAFF
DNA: TGTGCCAGCAGCTTATGGCCCACGGCTGAAGCTTTCTTT

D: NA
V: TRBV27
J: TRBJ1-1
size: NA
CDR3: CASSLSVAQGLNTEAFF
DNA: TGTGCCAGCAGTTTATCGGTTGCCCAGGGGCTGAACACTGAAGCTTTCTTT

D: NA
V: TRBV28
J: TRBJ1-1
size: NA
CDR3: CASTPSVNTEAFF
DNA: TGTGCCAGCACCCCTTCCGTGAACACTGAAGCTTTCTTT

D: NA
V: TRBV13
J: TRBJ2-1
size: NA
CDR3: CASSPRTVNEQFF
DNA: TGTGCCAGCAGCCCGCGGACCGTCAATGAGCAGTTCTTC

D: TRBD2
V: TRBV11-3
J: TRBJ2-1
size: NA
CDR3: CASSDQGAGAGNEQFF
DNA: TGTGCCAGCAGCGATCAAGGGGCGGGAGCAGGCAATGAGCAGTTCTTC

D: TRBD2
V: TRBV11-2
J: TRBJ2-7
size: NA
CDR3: CASSFLAGTYEQYF
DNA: TGTGCCAGCAGCTTTCTAGCGGGAACCTACGAGCAGTACTTC

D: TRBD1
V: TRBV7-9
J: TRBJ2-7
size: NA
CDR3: CASSSQTGMYAEQYF
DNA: TGTGCCAGCAGCTCCCAGACAGGGATGTACGCCGAGCAGTACTTC

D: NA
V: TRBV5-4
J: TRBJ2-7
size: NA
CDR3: CASSLATGSNEQYF
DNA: TGTGCCAGCAGCTTGGCTACAGGGTCGAACGAGCAGTACTTC

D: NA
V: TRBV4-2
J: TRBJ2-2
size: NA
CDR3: CASSQGRTNTGELFF
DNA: TGTGCCAGCAGCCAGGGGAGGACTAACACCGGGGAGCTGTTTTTT

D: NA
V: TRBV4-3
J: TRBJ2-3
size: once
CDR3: CASSQDRAGFTDTQYF
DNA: TGCGCCAGCAGCCAAGATCGTGCAGGGTTCACAGATACGCAGTATTTT

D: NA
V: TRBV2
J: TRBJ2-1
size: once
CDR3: CASSEVPSSYNEQFF
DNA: TGTGCCAGCAGTGAAGTACCGAGCTCCTACAATGAGCAGTTCTTC

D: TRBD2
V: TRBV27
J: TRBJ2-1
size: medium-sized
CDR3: CASSLSSGALYNEQFF
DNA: TGTGCCAGCAGTTTATCTAGCGGGGCCCTTTACAATGAGCAGTTCTTC

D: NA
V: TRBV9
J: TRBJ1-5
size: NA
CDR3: CASSEGGSYNQPQHF
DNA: TGTGCCAGCAGCGAGGGAGGGAGTTACAATCAGCCCCAGCATTTT

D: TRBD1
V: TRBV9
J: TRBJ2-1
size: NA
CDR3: CASSADRVSYEQFF
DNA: TGTGCCAGCAGCGCCGACAGGGTATCATATGAGCAGTTCTTC

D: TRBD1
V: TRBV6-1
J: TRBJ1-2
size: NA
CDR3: CASTWTGGYGYTF
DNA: TGTGCCAGCACTTGGACAGGGGGCTATGGCTACACCTTC

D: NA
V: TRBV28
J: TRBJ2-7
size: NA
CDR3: CASSWVPLRPSWGDSTPYEQYF
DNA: TGTGCCAGCAGTTGGGTCCCTTTGCGGCCCTCCTGGGGGGACTCGACCCCCTACGAGCAGTACTTC

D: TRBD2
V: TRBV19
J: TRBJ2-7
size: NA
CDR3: CASSIGLAGDAYEQYF
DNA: TGTGCCAGTAGTATTGGACTAGCGGGAGACGCGTACGAGCAGTACTTC

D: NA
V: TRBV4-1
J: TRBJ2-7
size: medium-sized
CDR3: CASSQAAQGYEQYF
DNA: TGCGCCAGCAGCCAAGCAGCACAGGGCTACGAGCAGTACTTC

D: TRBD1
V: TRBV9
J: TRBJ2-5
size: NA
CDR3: CASSARMTGPQETQYF
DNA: TGTGCCAGCAGCGCCAGAATGACAGGGCCCCAAGAGACCCAGTACTTC

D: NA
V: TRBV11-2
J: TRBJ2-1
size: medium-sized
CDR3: CASSLFRNSYNEQFF
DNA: TGTGCCAGCAGCTTATTCCGGAACTCCTACAATGAGCAGTTCTTC